This record concerns one TCR beta chain sequence. Its matching antigen is unknown. Generated by immunoSEQ multiplex PCR, the TCRdb table keeps only in-frame clones and is missing some. The repertoire holds fewer than 40,000 clones, with about 95% as singletons. The sample comes from a study of T cells in tuberculosis. Study details: IGRA-negative adolescents, IGRA-positive adolescents with latent tuberculosis and adults with active tuberculosis formed this South African cohort.

Latent tuberculosis screening used tuberculin skin test and IGRA at entry. CDR3 length equals 17 residues. V dropped 6 bases and J dropped 0 bases, with 17 bases sitting between them. Looked up from germline, CDR1 is SGHVS and CDR2 is FNYEAQ. Whole-study results and caveats: GMM-specific TCRs were nearer to active tuberculosis alpha repertoires, suggesting expansion. Active tuberculosis cases were adults; controls were adolescents.

The chain uses TRBV7-6 and TRBJ1-4; TRBD1 is a possible D gene (6 bases). This sequence was found in a donor between 10 and 35 years old with latent tuberculosis or without tuberculosis infection. Sequenced material: PBMCs. The CDR3 loop is CASSFDRKIATNEKLFF. CDR3 bases: TGTGCCAGCAGTTTCGACAGGAAGATAGCAACTAATGAAAAACTGTTTTTT. The full variable domain, rest sourced from reference TRBV7-6 and TRBJ1-4, is GAGVSQSPRYKVTKRGQDVALRCDPISGHVSLYWYRQALGQGPEFLTYFNYEAQQDKSGLPNDRFSAERPEGSISTLTIQRTEQRDSAMYRCASSFDRKIATNEKLFFGSGTQLSVL.